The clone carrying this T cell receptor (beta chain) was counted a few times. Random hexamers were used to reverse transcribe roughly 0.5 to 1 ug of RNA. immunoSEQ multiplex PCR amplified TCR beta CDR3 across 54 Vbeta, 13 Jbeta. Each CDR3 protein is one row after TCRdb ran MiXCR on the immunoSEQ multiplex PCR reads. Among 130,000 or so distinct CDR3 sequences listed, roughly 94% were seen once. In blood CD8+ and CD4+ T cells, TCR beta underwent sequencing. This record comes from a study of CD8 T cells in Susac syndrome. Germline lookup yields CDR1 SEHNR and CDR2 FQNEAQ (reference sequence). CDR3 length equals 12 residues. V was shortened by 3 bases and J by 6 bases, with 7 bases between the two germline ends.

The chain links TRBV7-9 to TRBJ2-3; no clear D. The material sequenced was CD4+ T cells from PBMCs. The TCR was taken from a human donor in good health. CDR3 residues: CASSLARDTQYF. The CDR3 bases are TGTGCCAGCAGCTTGGCGAGGGATACGCAGTATTTT.